This is a list of T cell receptor beta chains from one sample in a study of T cell responses to AZD1222 COVID-19 vaccine. Profiled with immunoSEQ multiplex PCR; TCRdb holds only in-frame clones, not every one. The sample holds about 150,000 clones, about 90% seen once. Sample: peripheral blood, taken 28 days after the second AZD1222 dose. All receptors derive from an adult who received the AZD1222 COVID-19 vaccine. The CDR3 runs from the conserved cysteine through the conserved F or W. Fields, in order: CDR3 length, J gene, clone size, V gene, D gene, CDR3 DNA, CDR3 protein. D genes are given only for firm matches. Only part of the rows carry a size: once, few, many, or a class if the clone is expanded.

length: 14; J: TRBJ1-1; size: NA; V: TRBV10-3; D: TRBD1; DNA: TGTGCCATCAGTGAGAACAGGGGTCAAACTGAAGCTTTCTTT; CDR3: CAISENRGQTEAFF
length: 20; J: TRBJ1-1; size: NA; V: TRBV19; D: TRBD1; DNA: TGTGCCAGTAGTATACCCGGGACAGGGCCAACCAATGAGCGGGACACTGAAGCTTTCTTT; CDR3: CASSIPGTGPTNERDTEAFF
length: 15; J: TRBJ1-1; size: NA; V: TRBV5-6; D: NA; DNA: TGTGCCAGCACCACCTTCAGAGGGATGAACACTGAAGCTTTCTTT; CDR3: CASTTFRGMNTEAFF
length: 14; J: TRBJ1-1; size: few; V: TRBV6-6; D: NA; DNA: TGTGCCAGCAGTAAGGGTGGGCCCGGGACAAACGTGAATTTT; CDR3: CASSKGGPGTNVNF
length: 15; J: TRBJ1-4; size: NA; V: TRBV19; D: NA; DNA: TGTGCCAGTAGTGCCACCGGACTGCTTAATGAAAAACTGTTTTTT; CDR3: CASSATGLLNEKLFF
length: 14; J: TRBJ2-1; size: NA; V: TRBV27; D: TRBD2; DNA: TGTGCCAGCAGTCAACTAGCGGGGGGGCGAGAACAGTTCTTC; CDR3: CASSQLAGGREQFF
length: 15; J: TRBJ1-1; size: NA; V: TRBV18; D: NA; DNA: TGTGCCAGCTCACCACCCCCGGAGGCCTCTGGGCGGGCTTTCTTT; CDR3: CASSPPPEASGRAFF
length: 15; J: TRBJ1-3; size: NA; V: TRBV19; D: NA; DNA: TGTGCCAGTAGTATAGTGTTCCTAGCCCTGGACACCATATATTTT; CDR3: CASSIVFLALDTIYF
length: 13; J: TRBJ1-4; size: NA; V: TRBV10-3; D: TRBD1; DNA: TGTGCCATCAGGGGACAGGGAGAGGAAAAACTGTTTTTT; CDR3: CAIRGQGEEKLFF
length: 13; J: TRBJ2-1; size: NA; V: TRBV6-2/TRBV6-3; D: NA; DNA: TGTGCCAGCAGTACGGGACTTTACAATGAGCAGTTCTTC; CDR3: CASSTGLYNEQFF
length: 18; J: TRBJ2-1; size: NA; V: TRBV7-2; D: TRBD1; DNA: TGTGCCAGCAGCTTTAACCTCCCGACAGGGAGATCCTACAATGAGCAGTTCTTC; CDR3: CASSFNLPTGRSYNEQFF
length: 14; J: TRBJ2-2; size: NA; V: TRBV6-6; D: NA; DNA: TGTGCCAGCACTTCTGGTCCCAACACCGGGGAGCTGTTTTTT; CDR3: CASTSGPNTGELFF
length: 17; J: TRBJ2-7; size: NA; V: TRBV7-6; D: TRBD2; DNA: TGTGCCAGCAGCTCCAACCCCCTAGCGGGAGAAGACCACGAGCAGTACTTC; CDR3: CASSSNPLAGEDHEQYF
length: 15; J: TRBJ2-1; size: NA; V: TRBV19; D: TRBD2; DNA: TGTGCCAGTAGCCACCTAATGACTAGCGGGGGGCAGCAGTTCTTC; CDR3: CASSHLMTSGGQQFF
length: 15; J: TRBJ2-1; size: NA; V: TRBV5-6; D: NA; DNA: TGTGCCAGCAGCCGCCTCAGGGAATCCTACAATGAGCAGTTCTTC; CDR3: CASSRLRESYNEQFF
length: 14; J: TRBJ2-3; size: once; V: TRBV6-5; D: TRBD2; DNA: TGTGCCAGCACCCCCATGGGAGGGCCACATACGCAGTATTTT; CDR3: CASTPMGGPHTQYF
length: 16; J: TRBJ2-1; size: once; V: TRBV7-9; D: NA; DNA: TGTGCCAGCAGCTTAGCGGGGGTTTTCTCCTACAATGAGCAGTTCTTC; CDR3: CASSLAGVFSYNEQFF
length: 15; J: TRBJ1-4; size: NA; V: TRBV7-9; D: NA; DNA: TGTGCCAGCAGCTTAGGGGCAGCAACTAATGAAAAACTGTTTTTT; CDR3: CASSLGAATNEKLFF
length: 15; J: TRBJ1-2; size: NA; V: TRBV7-9; D: TRBD1; DNA: TGTGCCAGCAGGCCCTCGGGACAGGGAGTTGCTGGCTACACCTTC; CDR3: CASRPSGQGVAGYTF
length: 14; J: TRBJ1-1; size: NA; V: TRBV5-4; D: NA; DNA: TGTGCCAGCAGCTTCGCCAGGAAGAACACTGAAGCTTTCTTT; CDR3: CASSFARKNTEAFF
length: 17; J: TRBJ2-2; size: NA; V: TRBV4-2; D: NA; DNA: TGTGCCAGCAGCCAAGAGGAGAACGAAAGGGGCACCGGGGAGCTGTTTTTT; CDR3: CASSQEENERGTGELFF
length: 15; J: TRBJ2-7; size: NA; V: TRBV11-2; D: NA; DNA: TGTGCCAGCAGCTTTCGCGGAATAAAAGCCTACGAGCAGTACTTC; CDR3: CASSFRGIKAYEQYF
length: 14; J: TRBJ1-4; size: NA; V: TRBV27; D: NA; DNA: TGTGCCAGCAAAACCTATGGGGCTAATGAAAAACTGTTTTTT; CDR3: CASKTYGANEKLFF